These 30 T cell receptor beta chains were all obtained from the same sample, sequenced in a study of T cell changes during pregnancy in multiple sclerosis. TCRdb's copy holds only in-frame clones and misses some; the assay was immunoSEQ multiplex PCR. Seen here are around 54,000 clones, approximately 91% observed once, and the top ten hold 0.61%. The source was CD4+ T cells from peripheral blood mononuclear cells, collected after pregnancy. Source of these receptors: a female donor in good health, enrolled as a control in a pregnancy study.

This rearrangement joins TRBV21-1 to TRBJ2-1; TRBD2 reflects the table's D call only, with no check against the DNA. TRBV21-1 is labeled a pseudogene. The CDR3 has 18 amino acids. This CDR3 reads CASSKAPISGGPDNEQFF. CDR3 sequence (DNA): TGTGCCAGCAGCAAAGCCCCTATAAGCGGGGGGCCCGACAATGAGCAGTTCTTC.

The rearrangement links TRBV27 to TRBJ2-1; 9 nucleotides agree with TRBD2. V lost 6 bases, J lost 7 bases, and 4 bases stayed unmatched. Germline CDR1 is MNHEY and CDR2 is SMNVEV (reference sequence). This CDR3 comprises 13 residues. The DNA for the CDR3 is TGTGCCAGCAGGGATAGCGGGAGTAATGAGCAGTTCTTC. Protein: CASRDSGSNEQFF.

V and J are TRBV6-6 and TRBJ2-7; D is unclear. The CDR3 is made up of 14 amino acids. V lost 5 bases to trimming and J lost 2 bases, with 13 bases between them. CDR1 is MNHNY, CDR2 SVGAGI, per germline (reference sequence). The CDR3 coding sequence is TGTGCCAGCAGTCTTACTGGGCAGCCCTACGAGCAGTACTTC. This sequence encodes CASSLTGQPYEQYF.

The DNA of the CDR3 is TGTGCCAGCAGCGTAGGGGGACTAGTTTGGATTAGTGAGCAGTTCTTC. Its translation is CASSVGGLVWISEQFF. The V gene is TRBV9, the J gene TRBJ2-1, with 8 bases lining up with TRBD2. The CDR3 is 16 amino acids. Germline lookup yields CDR1 SGDLS and CDR2 YYNGEE. V shed 0 bases and J 9 bases; nucleotides not matched to a gene: 11.

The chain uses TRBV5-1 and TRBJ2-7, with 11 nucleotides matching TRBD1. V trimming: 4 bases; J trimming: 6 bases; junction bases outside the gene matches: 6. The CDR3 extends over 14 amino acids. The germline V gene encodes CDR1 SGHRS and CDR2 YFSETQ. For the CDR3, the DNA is TGCGCCAGCAGCATCGGACAGGGGGCGGGCGAGCAGTACTTC. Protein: CASSIGQGAGEQYF.

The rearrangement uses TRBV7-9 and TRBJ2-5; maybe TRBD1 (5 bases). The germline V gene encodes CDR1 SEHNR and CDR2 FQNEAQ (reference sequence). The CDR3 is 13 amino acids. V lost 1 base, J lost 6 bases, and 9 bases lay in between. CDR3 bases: TGTGCCAGCAGCTTAGGGCAGGGAAAGACCCAGTACTTC. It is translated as CASSLGQGKTQYF.

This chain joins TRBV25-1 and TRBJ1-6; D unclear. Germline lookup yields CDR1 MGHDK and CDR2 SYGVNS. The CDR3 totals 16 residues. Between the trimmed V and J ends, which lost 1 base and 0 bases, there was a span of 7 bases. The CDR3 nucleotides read TGTGCCAGCAGTGAATTCGCGAGCTCCTATAATTCACCCCTCCACTTT. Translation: CASSEFASSYNSPLHF. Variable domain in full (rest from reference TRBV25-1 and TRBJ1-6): EADIYQTPRYLVIGTGKKITLECSQTMGHDKMYWYQQDPGMELHLIHYSYGVNSTEKGDLSSESTVSRIRTEHFPLTLESARPSHTSQYLCASSEFASSYNSPLHFGNGTRLTVT.

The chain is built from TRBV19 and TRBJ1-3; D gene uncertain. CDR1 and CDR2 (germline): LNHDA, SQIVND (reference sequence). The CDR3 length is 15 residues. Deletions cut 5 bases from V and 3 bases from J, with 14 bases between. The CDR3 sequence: CASSLKIHFGNTIYF. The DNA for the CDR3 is TGTGCCAGTAGTCTTAAGATCCACTTTGGAAACACCATATATTTT.

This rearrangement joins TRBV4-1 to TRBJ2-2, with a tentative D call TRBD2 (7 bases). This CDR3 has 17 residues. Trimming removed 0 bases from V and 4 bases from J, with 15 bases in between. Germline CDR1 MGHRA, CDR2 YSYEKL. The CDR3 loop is CASSQDEGGVSTGELFF. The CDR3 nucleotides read TGCGCCAGCAGCCAAGATGAGGGGGGGGTAAGCACCGGGGAGCTGTTTTTT.

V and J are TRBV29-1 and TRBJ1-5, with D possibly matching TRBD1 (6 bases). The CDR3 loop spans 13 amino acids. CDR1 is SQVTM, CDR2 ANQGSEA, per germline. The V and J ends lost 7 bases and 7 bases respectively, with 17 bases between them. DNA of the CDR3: TGCAGCGCCCTCCCAGGGGAGGGCCAGCCCCAGCATTTT. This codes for CSALPGEGQPQHF. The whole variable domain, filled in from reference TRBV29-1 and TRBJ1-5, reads SAVISQKPSRDICQRGTSLTIQCQVDSQVTMMFWYRQQPGQSLTLIATANQGSEATYESGFVIDKFPISRPNLTFSTLTVSNMSPEDSSIYLCSALPGEGQPQHFGDGTRLSIL.

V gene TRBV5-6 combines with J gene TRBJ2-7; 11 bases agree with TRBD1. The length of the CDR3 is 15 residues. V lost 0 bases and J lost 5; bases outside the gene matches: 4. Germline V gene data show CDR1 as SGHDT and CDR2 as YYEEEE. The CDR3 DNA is TGTGCCAGCAGCTTGGGGACAGGGGGCCGGAACGAGCAGTACTTC. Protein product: CASSLGTGGRNEQYF. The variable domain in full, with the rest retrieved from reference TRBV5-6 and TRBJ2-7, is DAGVTQSPTHLIKTRGQQVTLRCSPKSGHDTVSWYQQALGQGPQFIFQYYEEEERQRGNFPDRFSGHQFPNYSSELNVNALLLGDSALYLCASSLGTGGRNEQYFGPGTRLTVT.

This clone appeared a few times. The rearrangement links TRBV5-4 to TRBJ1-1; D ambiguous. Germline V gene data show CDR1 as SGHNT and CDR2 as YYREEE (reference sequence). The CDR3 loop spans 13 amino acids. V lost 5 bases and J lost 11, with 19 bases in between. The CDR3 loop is CASRAGGMDVAFF. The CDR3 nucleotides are TGTGCCAGCAGGGCGGGAGGTATGGATGTGGCTTTCTTT.

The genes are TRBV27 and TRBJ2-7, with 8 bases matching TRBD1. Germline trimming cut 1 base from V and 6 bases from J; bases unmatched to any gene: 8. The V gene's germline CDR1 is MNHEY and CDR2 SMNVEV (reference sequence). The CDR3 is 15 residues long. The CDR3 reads CASSLLSRTGSEQYF. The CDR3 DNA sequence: TGTGCCAGCAGTTTATTGTCCCGGACAGGGAGCGAGCAGTACTTC.

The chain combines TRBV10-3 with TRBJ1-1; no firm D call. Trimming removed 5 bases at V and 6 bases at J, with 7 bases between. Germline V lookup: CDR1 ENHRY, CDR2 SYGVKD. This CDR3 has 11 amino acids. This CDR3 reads CAISSGSEAFF. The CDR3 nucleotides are TGTGCCATCAGTTCGGGTTCTGAAGCTTTCTTT.

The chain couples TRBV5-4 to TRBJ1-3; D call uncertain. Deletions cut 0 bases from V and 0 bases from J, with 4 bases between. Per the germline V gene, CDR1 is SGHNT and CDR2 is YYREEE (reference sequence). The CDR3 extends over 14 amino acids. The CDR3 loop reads CASSLDSSGNTIYF. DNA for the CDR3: TGTGCCAGCAGCTTGGACAGCTCTGGAAACACCATATATTTT.

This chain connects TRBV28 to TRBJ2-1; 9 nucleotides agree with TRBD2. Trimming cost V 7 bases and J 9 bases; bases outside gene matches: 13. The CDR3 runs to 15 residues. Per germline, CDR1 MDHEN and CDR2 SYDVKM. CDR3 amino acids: CASILGASGKGEQFF. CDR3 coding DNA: TGTGCCAGCATCCTAGGGGCTAGCGGGAAGGGTGAGCAGTTCTTC.

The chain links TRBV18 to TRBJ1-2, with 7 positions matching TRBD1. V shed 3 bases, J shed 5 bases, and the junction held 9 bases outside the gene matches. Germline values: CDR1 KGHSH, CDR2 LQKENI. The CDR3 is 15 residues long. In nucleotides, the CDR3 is TGTGCCAGCTCACCCGGACAGGAGAGTTCTTATGGCTACACCTTC. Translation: CASSPGQESSYGYTF.

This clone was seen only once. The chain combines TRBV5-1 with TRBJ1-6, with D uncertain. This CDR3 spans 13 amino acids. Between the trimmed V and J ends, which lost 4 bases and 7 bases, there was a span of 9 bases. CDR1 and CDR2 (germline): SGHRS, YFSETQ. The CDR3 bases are TGCGCCAGCAGCGAGACACCGAATTCACCCCTCCACTTT. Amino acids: CASSETPNSPLHF.

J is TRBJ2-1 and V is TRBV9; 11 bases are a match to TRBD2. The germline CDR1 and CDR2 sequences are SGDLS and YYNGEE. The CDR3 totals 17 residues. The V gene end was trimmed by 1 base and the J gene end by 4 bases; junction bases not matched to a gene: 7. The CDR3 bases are TGTGCCAGCAGCGTATCGGCTAGCGGGGGGCTATACAATGAGCAGTTCTTC. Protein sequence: CASSVSASGGLYNEQFF.

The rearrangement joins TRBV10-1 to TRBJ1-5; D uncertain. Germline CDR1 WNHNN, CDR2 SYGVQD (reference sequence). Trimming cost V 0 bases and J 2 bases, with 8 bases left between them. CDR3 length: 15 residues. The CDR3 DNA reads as TGCGCCAGCAGTGAGTCGGAGAACGGCAATCAGCCCCAGCATTTT. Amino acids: CASSESENGNQPQHF.

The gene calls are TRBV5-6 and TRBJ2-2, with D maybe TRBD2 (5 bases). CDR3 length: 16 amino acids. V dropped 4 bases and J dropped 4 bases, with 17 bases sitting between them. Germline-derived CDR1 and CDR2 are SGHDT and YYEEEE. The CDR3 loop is CASSVGTWAGTGELFF. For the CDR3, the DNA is TGTGCCAGCAGCGTCGGAACTTGGGCGGGCACCGGGGAGCTGTTTTTT.

CDR3 nucleotide sequence: TGTGCCAGCAGTTCCCAGGGAATCACTGAAGCTTTCTTT. Protein: CASSSQGITEAFF. This sequence joins TRBV2 and TRBJ1-1, with a tentative D call TRBD1 (5 bases). This CDR3 has 13 amino acids. CDR1 is SNHLY and CDR2 is FYNNEI in the germline V gene. Trimming cost V 5 bases and J 4 bases, with 11 bases left between them.

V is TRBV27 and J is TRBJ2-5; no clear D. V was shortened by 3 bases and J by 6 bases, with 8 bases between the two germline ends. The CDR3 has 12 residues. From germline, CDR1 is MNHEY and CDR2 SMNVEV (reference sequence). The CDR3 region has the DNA TGTGCCAGCAGTTTTAATAGAAAGACCCAGTACTTC. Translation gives CASSFNRKTQYF.

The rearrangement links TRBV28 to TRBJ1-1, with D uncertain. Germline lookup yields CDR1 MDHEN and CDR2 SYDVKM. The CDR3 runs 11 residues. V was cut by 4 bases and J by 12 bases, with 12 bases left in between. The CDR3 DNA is TGTGCCAGCAGTTCAAACTGGTCCCCTTTCTTT. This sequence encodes CASSSNWSPFF.

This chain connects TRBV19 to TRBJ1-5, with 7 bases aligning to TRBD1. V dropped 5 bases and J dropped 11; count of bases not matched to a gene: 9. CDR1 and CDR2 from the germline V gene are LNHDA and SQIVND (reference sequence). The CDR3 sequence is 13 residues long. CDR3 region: CASSSSGTVAQHF. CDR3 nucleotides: TGTGCCAGTAGTTCGTCCGGGACAGTGGCCCAGCATTTT.

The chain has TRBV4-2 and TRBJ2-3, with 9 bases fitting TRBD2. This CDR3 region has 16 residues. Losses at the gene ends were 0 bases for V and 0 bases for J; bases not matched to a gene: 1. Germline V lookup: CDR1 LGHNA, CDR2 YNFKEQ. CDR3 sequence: CASSQELAGSTDTQYF. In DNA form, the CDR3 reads TGTGCCAGCAGCCAAGAGCTAGCGGGAAGCACAGATACGCAGTATTTT.

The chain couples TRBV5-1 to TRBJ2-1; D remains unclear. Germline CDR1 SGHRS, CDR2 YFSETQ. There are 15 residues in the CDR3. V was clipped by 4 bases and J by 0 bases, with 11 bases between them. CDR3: CASSAGQSSYNEQFF. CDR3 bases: TGCGCCAGCAGCGCAGGCCAGAGCTCCTACAATGAGCAGTTCTTC.

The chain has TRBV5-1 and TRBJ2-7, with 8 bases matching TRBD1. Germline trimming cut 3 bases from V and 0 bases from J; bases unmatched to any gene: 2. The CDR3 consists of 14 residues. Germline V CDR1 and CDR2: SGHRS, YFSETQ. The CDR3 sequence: CASSWDRSSYEQYF. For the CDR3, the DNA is TGCGCCAGCAGCTGGGACAGGAGCTCCTACGAGCAGTACTTC.

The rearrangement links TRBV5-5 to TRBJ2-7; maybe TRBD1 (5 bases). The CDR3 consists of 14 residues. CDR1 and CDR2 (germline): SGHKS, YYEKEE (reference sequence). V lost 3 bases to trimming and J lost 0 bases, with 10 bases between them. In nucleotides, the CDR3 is TGTGCCAGCAGCTGGGGCGGAGACTCCTACGAGCAGTACTTC. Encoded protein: CASSWGGDSYEQYF.

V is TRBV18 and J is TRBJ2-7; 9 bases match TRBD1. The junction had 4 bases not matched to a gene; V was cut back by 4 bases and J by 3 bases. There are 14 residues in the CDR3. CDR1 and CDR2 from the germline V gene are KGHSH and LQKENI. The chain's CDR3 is CASSRQGVGYEQYF. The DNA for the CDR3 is TGTGCCAGCTCACGACAGGGGGTTGGCTACGAGCAGTACTTC.